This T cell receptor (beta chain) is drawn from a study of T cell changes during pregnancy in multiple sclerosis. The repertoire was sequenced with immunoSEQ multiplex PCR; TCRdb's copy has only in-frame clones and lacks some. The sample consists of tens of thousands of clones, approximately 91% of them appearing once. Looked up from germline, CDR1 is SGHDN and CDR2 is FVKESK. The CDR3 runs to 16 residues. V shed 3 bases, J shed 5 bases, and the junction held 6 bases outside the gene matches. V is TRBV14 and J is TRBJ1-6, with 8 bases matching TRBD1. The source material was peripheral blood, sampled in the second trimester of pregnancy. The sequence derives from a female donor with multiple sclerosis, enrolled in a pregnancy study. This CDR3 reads CASSQWTGTNNSPLHF. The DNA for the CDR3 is TGTGCCAGCAGCCAGTGGACAGGGACGAATAATTCACCCCTCCACTTT.